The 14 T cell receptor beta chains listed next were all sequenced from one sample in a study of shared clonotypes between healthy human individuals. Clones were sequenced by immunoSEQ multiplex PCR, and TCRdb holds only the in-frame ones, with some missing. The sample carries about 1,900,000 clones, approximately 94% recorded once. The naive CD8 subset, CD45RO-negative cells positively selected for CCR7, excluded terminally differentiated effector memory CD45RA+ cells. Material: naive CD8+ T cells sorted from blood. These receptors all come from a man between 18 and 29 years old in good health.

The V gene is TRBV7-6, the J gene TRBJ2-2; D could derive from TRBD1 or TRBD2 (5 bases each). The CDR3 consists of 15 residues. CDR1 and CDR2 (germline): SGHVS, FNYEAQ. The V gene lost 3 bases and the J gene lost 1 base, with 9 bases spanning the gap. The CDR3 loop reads CASSLGPLNTGELFF. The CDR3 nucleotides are TGTGCCAGCAGCTTGGGACCGCTGAACACCGGGGAGCTGTTTTTT.

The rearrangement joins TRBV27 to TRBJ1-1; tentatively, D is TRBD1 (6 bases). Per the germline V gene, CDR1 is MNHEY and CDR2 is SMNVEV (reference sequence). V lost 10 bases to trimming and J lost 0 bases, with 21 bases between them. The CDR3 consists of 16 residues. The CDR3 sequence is CATSTGGGRMNTEAFF. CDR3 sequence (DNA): TGTGCCACCTCAACGGGAGGGGGTCGCATGAACACTGAAGCTTTCTTT.

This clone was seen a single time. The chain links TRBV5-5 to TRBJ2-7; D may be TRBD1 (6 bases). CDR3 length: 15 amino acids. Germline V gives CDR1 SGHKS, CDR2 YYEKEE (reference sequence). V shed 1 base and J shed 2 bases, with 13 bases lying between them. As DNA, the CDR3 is TGTGCCAGCAGCTTGTTGGGGGCTCGGGCCTACGAGCAGTACTTC. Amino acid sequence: CASSLLGARAYEQYF.

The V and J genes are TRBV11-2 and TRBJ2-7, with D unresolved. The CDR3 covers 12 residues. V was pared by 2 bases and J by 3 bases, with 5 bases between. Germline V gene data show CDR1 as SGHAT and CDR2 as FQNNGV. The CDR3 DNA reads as TGTGCCAGCAGCTTACAGGTCTACGAGCAGTACTTC. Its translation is CASSLQVYEQYF.

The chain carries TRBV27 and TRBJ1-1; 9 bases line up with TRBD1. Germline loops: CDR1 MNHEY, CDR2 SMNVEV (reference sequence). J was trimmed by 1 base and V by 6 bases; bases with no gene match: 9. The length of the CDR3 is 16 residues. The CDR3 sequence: CASRSGTGHGNTEAFF. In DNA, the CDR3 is TGTGCCAGCAGATCCGGGACAGGGCATGGGAACACTGAAGCTTTCTTT.

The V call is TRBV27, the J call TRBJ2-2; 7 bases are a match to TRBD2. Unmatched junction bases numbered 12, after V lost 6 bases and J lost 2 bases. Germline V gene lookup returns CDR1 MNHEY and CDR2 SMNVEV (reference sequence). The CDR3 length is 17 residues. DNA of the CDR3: TGTGCCAGCAGCCCCCTGTGGGAGGGACGCAACACCGGGGAGCTGTTTTTT. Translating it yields CASSPLWEGRNTGELFF.

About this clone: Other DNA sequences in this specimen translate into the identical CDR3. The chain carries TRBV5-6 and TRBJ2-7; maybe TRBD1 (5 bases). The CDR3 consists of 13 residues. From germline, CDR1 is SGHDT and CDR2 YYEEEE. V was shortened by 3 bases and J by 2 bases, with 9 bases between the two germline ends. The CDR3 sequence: CASSYQGAYEQYF. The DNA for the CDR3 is TGTGCCAGCAGCTACCAGGGCGCCTACGAGCAGTACTTC.

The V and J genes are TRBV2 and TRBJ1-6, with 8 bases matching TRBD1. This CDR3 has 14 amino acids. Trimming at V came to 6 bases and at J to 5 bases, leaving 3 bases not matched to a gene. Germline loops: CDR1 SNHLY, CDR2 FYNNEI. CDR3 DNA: TGTGCCAGCAGCGAACAGGGGGATAATTCACCCCTCCACTTT. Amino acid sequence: CASSEQGDNSPLHF. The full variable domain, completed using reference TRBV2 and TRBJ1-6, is EPEVTQTPSHQVTQMGQEVILRCVPISNHLYFYWYRQILGQKVEFLVSFYNNEISEKSEIFDDQFSVERPDGSNFTLKIRSTKLEDSAMYFCASSEQGDNSPLHFGNGTRLTVT.

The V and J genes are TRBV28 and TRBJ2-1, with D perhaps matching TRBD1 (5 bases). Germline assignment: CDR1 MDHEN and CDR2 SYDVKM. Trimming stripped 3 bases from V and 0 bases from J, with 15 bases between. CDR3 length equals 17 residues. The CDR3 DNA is TGTGCCAGCAGTTTCCCCATGGGGCTAGGCTCCTACAATGAGCAGTTCTTC. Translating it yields CASSFPMGLGSYNEQFF.

The CDR3 loop is CASSFRGPATEAFF. CDR3 coding DNA: TGTGCCAGCAGCTTTAGGGGTCCGGCCACTGAAGCTTTCTTT. This sequence joins TRBV5-6 and TRBJ1-1, with a weak D call TRBD1 (5 bases). The CDR3 runs 14 residues. The germline V and J ends were trimmed by 2 bases and 4 bases, with 12 bases remaining between them. Germline loops: CDR1 SGHDT, CDR2 YYEEEE.

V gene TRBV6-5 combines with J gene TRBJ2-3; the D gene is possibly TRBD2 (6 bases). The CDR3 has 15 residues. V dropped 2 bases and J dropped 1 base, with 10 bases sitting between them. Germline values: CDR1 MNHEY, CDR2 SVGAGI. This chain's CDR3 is CASSYLPSGTDTQYF. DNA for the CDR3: TGTGCCAGCAGTTACCTTCCTAGCGGCACAGATACGCAGTATTTT.

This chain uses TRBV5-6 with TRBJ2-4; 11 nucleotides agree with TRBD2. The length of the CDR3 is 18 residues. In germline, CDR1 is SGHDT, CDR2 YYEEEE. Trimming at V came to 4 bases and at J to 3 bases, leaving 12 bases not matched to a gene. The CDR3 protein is CASSGTLLAGVVKNIQYF. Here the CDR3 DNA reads TGTGCCAGCAGCGGAACCCTACTAGCGGGAGTGGTCAAAAACATTCAGTACTTC.

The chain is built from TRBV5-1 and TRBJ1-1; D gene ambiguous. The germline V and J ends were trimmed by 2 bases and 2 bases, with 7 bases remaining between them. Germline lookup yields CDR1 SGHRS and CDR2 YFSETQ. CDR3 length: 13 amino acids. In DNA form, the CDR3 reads TGCGCCAGCAGCTTATGGGCCAACACTGAAGCTTTCTTT. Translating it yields CASSLWANTEAFF.

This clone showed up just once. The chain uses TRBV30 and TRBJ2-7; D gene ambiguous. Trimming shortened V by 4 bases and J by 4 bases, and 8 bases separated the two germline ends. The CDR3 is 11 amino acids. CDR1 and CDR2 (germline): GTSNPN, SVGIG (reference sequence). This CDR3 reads CAWINNYEQYF. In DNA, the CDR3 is TGTGCCTGGATAAATAATTACGAGCAGTACTTC.